The present TCR beta chain was sequenced within a study of shared clonotypes between healthy human individuals. Study-level findings and limits: As a rule, naive subsets had a larger estimated richness than memory subsets.

Terminally differentiated effector memory CD45RA+ cells were excluded by CCR7 positive selection of CD45RO-negative cells. Germline values: CDR1 SEHNR, CDR2 FQNEAQ (reference sequence). With 5 bases removed from V and 5 bases from J, the gap between germline ends came to 15 bases. The CDR3 consists of 14 residues. Sequencing was performed with immunoSEQ multiplex PCR; in TCRdb, only in-frame clones are kept and a portion is missing. This sample yields more than 2 million clones, of which just under 95% are seen a single time; about 1.1% belongs to the top ten. A note on this clone: Its target is not known.

The receptor was derived from a man between 18 and 29 years old in good health. Sequencing used naive CD8+ T cells sorted from blood. This chain links TRBV7-9 with TRBJ2-5; D is perhaps TRBD1 or TRBD2 (5 bases each). Written as DNA, the CDR3 is TGTGCCAGCAGCCCCACCGGGGACGTCGAGACCCAGTACTTC. Translated, it gives CASSPTGDVETQYF.